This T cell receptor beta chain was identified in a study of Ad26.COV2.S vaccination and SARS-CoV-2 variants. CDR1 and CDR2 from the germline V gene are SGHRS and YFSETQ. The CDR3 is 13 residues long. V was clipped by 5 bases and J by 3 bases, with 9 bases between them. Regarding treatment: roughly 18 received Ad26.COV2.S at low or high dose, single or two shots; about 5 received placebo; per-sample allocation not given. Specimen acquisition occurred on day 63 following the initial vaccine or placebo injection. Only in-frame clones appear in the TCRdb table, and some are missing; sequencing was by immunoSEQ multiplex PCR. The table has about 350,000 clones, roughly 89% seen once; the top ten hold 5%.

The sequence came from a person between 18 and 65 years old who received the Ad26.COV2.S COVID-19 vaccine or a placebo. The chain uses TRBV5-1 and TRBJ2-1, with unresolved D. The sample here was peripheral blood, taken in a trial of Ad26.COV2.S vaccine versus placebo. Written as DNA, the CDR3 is TGCGCCAGCAGGGAACAGAACTACAATGAGCAGTTCTTC. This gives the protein CASREQNYNEQFF.